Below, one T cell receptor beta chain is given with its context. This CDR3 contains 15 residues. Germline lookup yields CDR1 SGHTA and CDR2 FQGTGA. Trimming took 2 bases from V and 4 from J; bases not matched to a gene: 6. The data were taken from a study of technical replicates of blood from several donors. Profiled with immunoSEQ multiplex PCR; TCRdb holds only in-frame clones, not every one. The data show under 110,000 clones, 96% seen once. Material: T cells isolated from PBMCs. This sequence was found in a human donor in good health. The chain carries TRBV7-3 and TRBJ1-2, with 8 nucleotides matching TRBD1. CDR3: CASSLRTGPIYGYTF. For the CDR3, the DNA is TGTGCCAGCAGCTTACGGACAGGGCCGATCTATGGCTACACCTTC.